The following is a T cell receptor (beta chain) sequence with its context. An end of the junction does not agree with germline; a read error may underlie this. These data are taken from a study of cytomegalovirus exposure and HLA in healthy donors. The CDR3 totals 14 residues. Germline CDR1 MNHNS, CDR2 SASEGT. Primers for the PCR totalled 60 Vbeta and 13 Jbeta. Some clones are missing from TCRdb's copy, which holds only in-frame ones; the method was immunoSEQ multiplex PCR. The sample carries 100,000 to 120,000 clones, 70% to 80% recorded once. Sample: PBMCs. The V gene is TRBV6-1, the J gene TRBJ1-2, with TRBD1 identical over 7 bases. The clonotype was recovered from a man aged 30 to 45 in good health and CMV-seronegative. CDR3 nucleotides: TGTGCCAGCAGTGTACAGGGGAGGTTCTATGTCTACACCTTC. It translates to CASSVQGRFYVYTF.